The entry that follows covers one T cell receptor (beta chain) sequence. TCRdb keeps only in-frame clones here, not all; method: immunoSEQ multiplex PCR. Of about 530,000 clones in the sample, around nine tenths were seen once. The record originates from a study of blood T cell repertoires in COVID-19. For the study at large: Acute and convalescent COVID-19 samples came from the United States, Italy and Spain.

V lost 0 bases to trimming and J lost 4 bases, with 9 bases between them. Germline CDR1 is SGHAT and CDR2 is FQNNGV. The CDR3 consists of 14 residues. The chain carries TRBV11-2 and TRBJ1-2; possibly TRBD1 for D (6 bases). The clonotype comes from a woman aged 45-65 years with COVID-19, enrolled during active disease. The sample taken for sequencing was peripheral blood. CDR3 amino acids: CASSLERTAYGYTF. The CDR3 DNA sequence: TGTGCCAGCAGCTTAGAGCGGACAGCCTATGGCTACACCTTC. The full variable domain, with the rest looked up from reference TRBV11-2 and TRBJ1-2, is EAGVAQSPRYKIIEKRQSVAFWCNPISGHATLYWYQQILGQGPKLLIQFQNNGVVDDSQLPKDRFSAERLKGVDSTLKIQPAKLEDSAVYLCASSLERTAYGYTFGSGTRLTVV.